Following are 13 T cell receptor beta chains from one sample sequenced in a study of control samples from healthy donors and cancer patients. The repertoire was sequenced with immunoSEQ multiplex PCR; TCRdb's copy has only in-frame clones and lacks some. The sample comprises fewer than 200,000 clones, just under 95% of which are singletons, and about 4% rests with the top ten. Material: blood. These receptors were collected from a woman aged 55-75 years in good health.

The V and J genes are TRBV7-8 and TRBJ2-3; 8 bases are shared with TRBD2. V shed 5 bases, J shed 6 bases, and the junction held 4 bases outside the gene matches. This CDR3 spans 13 amino acids. Germline V gene lookup returns CDR1 SGHVS and CDR2 FQNEAQ. CDR3 in DNA: TGTGCCAGCAGCGGGACTAGATTGGATACGCAGTATTTT. As protein: CASSGTRLDTQYF.

The genes are TRBV7-2 and TRBJ2-4; D is perhaps TRBD1 (6 bases). CDR3 size: 16 residues. Trimming removed 5 bases at V and 0 bases at J, with 14 bases between. Germline CDR1 SGHTA, CDR2 FQGNSA. CDR3 amino acids: CASSPQGLLAKNIQYF. The DNA for the CDR3 is TGTGCCAGCAGCCCACAGGGTTTGTTAGCCAAAAACATTCAGTACTTC.

The chain carries TRBV4-3 and TRBJ1-2; possible D gene TRBD1, 5 bases. CDR3 length equals 15 residues. Germline lookup yields CDR1 LGHNA and CDR2 YSLEER. Trimming left V 0 bases short and J 7 bases short, with 15 bases between. CDR3 in amino acids: CASSQDGAPRSGYTF. The DNA of the CDR3 is TGCGCCAGCAGCCAAGATGGGGCGCCCCGCTCTGGCTACACCTTC.

The chain joins TRBV9 to TRBJ1-6; 7 bases agree with TRBD1. The trim removed 7 bases at V and 8 bases at J, leaving 6 bases unmatched. The CDR3 has 13 amino acids. Germline V gene sequence: CDR1 SGDLS, CDR2 YYNGEE. The CDR3 is CASDRGRDSPLHF. CDR3 DNA sequence: TGTGCCAGCGATAGGGGGCGGGATTCACCCCTCCACTTT.

V and J are TRBV7-2 and TRBJ1-5, with 7 bases aligning to TRBD1. V shed 5 bases, J shed 1 base, and the junction held 2 bases outside the gene matches. This CDR3 has 14 residues. Germline V gives CDR1 SGHTA, CDR2 FQGNSA. The CDR3 DNA reads TGTGCCAGCAGCGAACAGGGGAGCAATCAGCCCCAGCATTTT. Translated: CASSEQGSNQPQHF.

The chain employs TRBV10-3 and TRBJ2-7; no reliable D call. CDR1 ENHRY and CDR2 SYGVKD come from the germline V gene. With 2 bases removed from V and 6 bases from J, the gap between germline ends came to 17 bases. This CDR3 is built from 15 residues. The CDR3 is CAISEDTILRCEQYF. Written as DNA, the CDR3 is TGTGCCATCAGTGAGGACACTATCCTAAGGTGCGAGCAGTACTTC.

The J gene is TRBJ1-1, the V gene TRBV5-4; D call uncertain. CDR1 is SGHNT and CDR2 is YYREEE in the germline V gene (reference sequence). V gave up 5 bases and J gave up 4 bases, with 12 bases separating them. CDR3 size: 13 residues. The CDR3 DNA is TGTGCCAGCAGTCGTCCTGGACTCACTGAAGCTTTCTTT. This translates into CASSRPGLTEAFF.

The chain employs TRBV4-3 and TRBJ1-2, with 8 bases identical to TRBD1. The CDR3 has 14 residues. Germline V lookup: CDR1 LGHNA, CDR2 YSLEER. With V trimmed by 2 bases and J by 6 bases, 5 bases remained unmatched. The CDR3 region has the DNA TGCGCCAGCAGCCAAAACAGGGGGGCCAATGGCTACACCTTC. Protein: CASSQNRGANGYTF.

The CDR3 nucleotides are TGTGCCTGGGGGGACAGCAACCCTAACTATGGCTACACCTTC. This codes for CAWGDSNPNYGYTF. This rearrangement joins TRBV30 to TRBJ1-2; 7 bases fit TRBD1. This CDR3 has 14 amino acids. The germline CDR1 and CDR2 sequences are GTSNPN and SVGIG (reference sequence). Trimming cost V 5 bases and J 0 bases; bases outside gene matches: 6.

The V and J genes are TRBV20-1 and TRBJ2-3; TRBD2 agrees at 8 bases. This CDR3 has 16 amino acids. Germline trimming cut 3 bases from V and 2 bases from J; bases unmatched to any gene: 10. Germline loops: CDR1 DFQATT, CDR2 SNEGSKA (reference sequence). The CDR3: CSASYGGGTNTDTQYF. The CDR3 DNA reads as TGCAGTGCTAGTTACGGGGGGGGAACCAACACAGATACGCAGTATTTT.

As concerns this clone: The germline gene is not matched at one end of the junction; a read error may be the cause. The V call is TRBV7-7, the J call TRBJ2-3, with D possibly matching TRBD2 (6 bases). The CDR3 is 16 residues long. CDR1 and CDR2 from the germline V gene are SSHAT and FNYEAQ (reference sequence). The CDR3 region is CASSLASGGGTDTQYF. The CDR3 coding sequence is TGTGCTAGCAGCTTAGCATCTGGCGGGGGCACAGATACGCAGTATTTT.

The chain employs TRBV24-1 and TRBJ2-2; TRBD2 agrees at 10 bases. The CDR3 loop spans 16 amino acids. CDR1 is KGHDR and CDR2 is SFDVKD in the germline V gene. The V segment lost 4 bases and the J segment 1 base; nucleotides outside the gene matches: 2. CDR3 DNA sequence: TGTGCCACCAGTGACGCTAGCGGGGGGAACACCGGGGAGCTGTTTTTT. Protein sequence: CATSDASGGNTGELFF.

The CDR3 nucleotides are TGTGCCAGTAGTCTTTGGACTTACAACACTGAAGCTTTCTTT. Amino acid sequence: CASSLWTYNTEAFF. The chain couples TRBV19 to TRBJ1-1; the D is unclear. The germline V and J ends were trimmed by 5 bases and 2 bases, with 12 bases remaining between them. Germline V lookup: CDR1 LNHDA, CDR2 SQIVND (reference sequence). The CDR3 is made up of 14 amino acids.